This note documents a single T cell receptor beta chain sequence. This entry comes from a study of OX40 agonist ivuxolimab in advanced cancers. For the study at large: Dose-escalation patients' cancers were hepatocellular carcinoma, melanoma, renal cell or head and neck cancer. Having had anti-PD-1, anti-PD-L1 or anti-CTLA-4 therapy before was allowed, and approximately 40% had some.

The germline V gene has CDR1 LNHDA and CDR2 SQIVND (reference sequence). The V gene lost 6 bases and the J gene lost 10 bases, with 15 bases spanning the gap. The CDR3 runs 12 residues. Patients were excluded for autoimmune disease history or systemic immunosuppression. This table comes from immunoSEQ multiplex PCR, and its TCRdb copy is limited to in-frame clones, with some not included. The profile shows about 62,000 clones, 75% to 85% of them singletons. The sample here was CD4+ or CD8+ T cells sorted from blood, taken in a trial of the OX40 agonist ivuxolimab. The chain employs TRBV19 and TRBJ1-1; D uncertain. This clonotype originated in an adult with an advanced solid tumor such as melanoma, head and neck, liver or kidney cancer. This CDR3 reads CASRRTGLGAFF. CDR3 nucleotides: TGTGCCAGTAGAAGGACCGGCTTAGGAGCTTTCTTT.